The present T cell receptor (beta chain) was sequenced within a study of cytomegalovirus exposure and HLA in healthy donors. Whereas donors were nominally healthy upon sampling, unrecorded immune exposures were probable. As for this clone: The antigen remains undetermined.

Germline CDR1 and CDR2: MNHEY and SMNVEV (reference sequence). This CDR3 spans 18 amino acids. With 1 base clipped from V and 1 base from J, the junction kept 8 bases outside the gene matches. Study findings and constraints: For cytomegalovirus status, the classifier reportedly gave diagnoses with high specificity and sensitivity.

A multiplex PCR was run with 60 Vbeta primers and 13 Jbeta primers. Assay used: immunoSEQ multiplex PCR; TCRdb lists only in-frame clones, some missing. Here the sample spans more than 80,000 clones, 71% being singletons. J is TRBJ2-1 and V is TRBV27; 9 nucleotides match TRBD2. The receptor's source is a female donor in good health and CMV-seronegative. The sequenced material came from PBMCs. The CDR3 DNA sequence: TGTGCCAGCAGTTTATGGGCTAGCGGGAAGTCTTCCTACAATGAGCAGTTCTTC. Protein product: CASSLWASGKSSYNEQFF.